These T cell receptor beta chains were read from a single sample in a study of blood T cells in healthy people across ages. From the 5' RACE reads, TCRdb called clonotypes with MiXCR, one entry per CDR3 protein. The sample consists of some 1.5 million distinct CDR3 sequences, 28% of them appearing once. Sequenced material: blood. These receptors all stem from a woman between 25 and 40 years old in good health. Both conserved end residues are part of each CDR3. D genes are given only for firm matches. Some rows mark clone size as missing; the rest say once, few, many or name a class of expanded clone.

CDR3 protein | CDR3 DNA | J gene | clone size | V gene | D gene
CASRIIGRTGYVEQYF | TGTGCCAGCAGGATAATTGGGCGGACAGGGTATGTCGAGCAGTACTTC | TRBJ2-7 | few | TRBV28 | TRBD1
CAISASSGGTYEQYF | TGTGCCATCAGCGCATCTAGCGGAGGGACCTACGAGCAGTACTTC | TRBJ2-7 | few | TRBV6-6 | TRBD2
CASSDLGVDEQFF | TGTGCCAGCAGTGATCTTGGGGTGGATGAGCAGTTCTTC | TRBJ2-1 | NA | TRBV25-1 | NA
CASTEELMNTEAFF | TGTGCCAGTACAGAGGAGCTTATGAACACTGAAGCTTTCTTT | TRBJ1-1 | NA | TRBV7-9 | NA
CACSLRRFNTEAFF | TGTGCCTGCAGCTTGAGGAGGTTCAACACTGAAGCTTTCTTT | TRBJ1-1 | NA | TRBV5-5 | NA
CSARDAAGDYEQFF | TGCAGTGCTAGAGATGCAGCGGGGGACTACGAGCAGTTCTTC | TRBJ2-1 | NA | TRBV20-1 | TRBD2
CASRGWTEAFF | TGTGCCAGCAGGGGATGGACTGAAGCTTTCTTT | TRBJ1-1 | NA | TRBV12-3/TRBV12-4 | NA
CASSLLSQGYGYTF | TGTGCCAGCAGTTTATTGTCACAGGGGTATGGCTACACCTTC | TRBJ1-2 | NA | TRBV12-3/TRBV12-4 | TRBD1
CASSFSGGRISGANVLTF | TGTGCCAGTAGTTTCAGCGGGGGGCGTATCTCTGGGGCCAACGTCCTGACTTTC | TRBJ2-6 | few | TRBV19 | TRBD2
CSVEPALGAAFF | TGCAGCGTTGAACCAGCCTTAGGGGCCGCTTTCTTT | TRBJ1-1 | many | TRBV29-1 | NA
CASSQQAYNEQFF | TGTGCCAGCAGCCAGCAGGCCTACAATGAGCAGTTCTTC | TRBJ2-1 | NA | TRBV14 | NA